Following are 10 T cell receptor beta chains from one sample sequenced in a study of blood T cells in healthy people across ages. A second PCR, run for about 7 to 11 cycles, used a sample-barcoded 5' primer plus a J-beta primer mix. TCRdb itself ran the 5' RACE reads through MiXCR, one entry per CDR3 protein. Here the sample spans hundreds of thousands of distinct CDR3 sequences, roughly three fifths being singletons. Sequenced sample: blood. The source is a man between 40 and 49 years old in good health.

This chain joins TRBV25-1 and TRBJ2-3; D tentatively reads TRBD1 or TRBD2 (5 bases each). CDR1 is MGHDK and CDR2 is SYGVNS in the germline V gene. CDR3 size: 13 residues. V shed 10 bases and J shed 3 bases, with 14 bases lying between them. The CDR3 here is CATISWGTDTQYF. The CDR3 nucleotides read TGTGCCACCATTTCGTGGGGGACAGATACGCAGTATTTT.

The CDR3: CASRGLRSYGYTF. CDR3 DNA sequence: TGTGCCAGCAGGGGATTAAGGTCCTATGGCTACACCTTC. The J gene is TRBJ1-2, the V gene TRBV9; unclear D gene. Germline CDR1 and CDR2: SGDLS and YYNGEE. V was clipped by 5 bases and J by 4 bases, with 12 bases between them. The CDR3 is 13 residues long. The variable domain in full, with the rest retrieved from reference TRBV9 and TRBJ1-2, is DSGVTQTPKHLITATGQRVTLRCSPRSGDLSVYWYQQSLDQGLQFLIQYYNGEERAKGNILERFSAQQFPDLHSELNLSSLELGDSALYFCASRGLRSYGYTFGSGTRLTVV.

The chain recombines TRBV7-2 with TRBJ2-7, with TRBD1 matching 7 bases. The J call is in doubt because the DNA end fits TRBJ2-5 better. Germline-derived CDR1 and CDR2 are SGHTA and FQGNSA. The CDR3 totals 14 residues. CDR3 loop: CASSLETGVETQYF. The CDR3 DNA sequence: TGTGCCAGCAGCTTAGAAACAGGGGTCGAGACCCAGTACTTC.

The rearrangement links TRBV21-1 to TRBJ2-1. TRBV21-1 is a listed pseudogene. The CDR3 length is 16 residues. CDR3: CASSKVPGVSSNEQFF. Written as DNA, the CDR3 is TGTGCCAGCAGCAAAGTGCCGGGTGTAAGCTCAAATGAGCAGTTCTTC.

DNA of the CDR3: TGTGCCAGCAGCTTAGCGTCGACAGAAAACTACAATGAGCAGTTCTTC. Protein sequence: CASSLASTENYNEQFF. The chain is built from TRBV7-9 and TRBJ2-1; the D gene is possibly TRBD1 (5 bases). V was shortened by 0 bases and J by 3 bases, with 12 bases between the two germline ends. The CDR3 has 16 residues. CDR1 and CDR2 from the germline V gene are SEHNR and FQNEAQ (reference sequence). Drawing the rest from reference TRBV7-9 and TRBJ2-1, the complete variable domain is DTGVSQNPRHKITKRGQNVTFRCDPISEHNRLYWYRQTLGQGPEFLTYFQNEAQLEKSRLLSDRFSAERPKGSFSTLEIQRTEQGDSAMYLCASSLASTENYNEQFFGPGTRLTVL.

The rearrangement joins TRBV6-1 to TRBJ2-1; 7 positions match TRBD2. V lost 2 bases and J lost 5; bases outside the gene matches: 9. The CDR3 sequence is 16 residues long. CDR1 is MNHNS and CDR2 is SASEGT in the germline V gene. CDR3 protein: CASSELSGGKHNEQFF. The CDR3 nucleotides are TGTGCCAGCAGTGAACTATCGGGGGGTAAGCACAATGAGCAGTTCTTC.

The V call is TRBV13, the J call TRBJ2-7; D gene unclear. CDR3 size: 14 residues. Germline CDR1 is PRHDT and CDR2 is FYEKMQ (reference sequence). V dropped 0 bases and J dropped 2 bases, with 8 bases sitting between them. CDR3 in amino acids: CASSLGHSTYEQYF. The CDR3 bases are TGTGCCAGCAGCTTAGGGCACAGCACCTACGAGCAGTACTTC.

The chain combines TRBV11-2 with TRBJ2-1; 14 nucleotides align to TRBD2. Germline V gene data show CDR1 as SGHAT and CDR2 as FQNNGV. J lost 9 bases, V lost 5 bases, and 12 bases had no gene match. CDR3 size: 17 residues. The CDR3 spells CASSPGTSGSFVGEQFF. In DNA form, the CDR3 reads TGTGCCAGCAGCCCGGGGACTAGCGGGAGTTTTGTAGGTGAGCAGTTCTTC.

A few counts support this clonotype. V and J are TRBV7-3 and TRBJ2-7; D is unclear. V dropped 1 base and J dropped 0 bases, with 13 bases sitting between them. CDR1 and CDR2 from the germline V gene are SGHTA and FQGTGA. There are 16 residues in the CDR3. The CDR3 region has the DNA TGTGCCAGCAGCTTAAATGCAGCTTCGAGCTCCTACGAGCAGTACTTC. Encoded protein: CASSLNAASSSYEQYF.

As concerns this clonotype: At one boundary the junction diverges from the germline segment, which might be a read error. V usage is TRBV11-3 and J usage is TRBJ2-7; the D is unclear. Germline CDR1 and CDR2: SGHNT and YENEEA. This CDR3 comprises 13 residues. Here the CDR3 reads CASSLGRNNEQYF. The CDR3 DNA reads TGTGCCAGTAGCTTAGGGCGAAACAATGAGCAGTACTTC. Drawing the rest from reference TRBV11-3 and TRBJ2-7, the complete variable domain is EAGVVQSPRYKIIEKKQPVAFWCNPISGHNTLYWYLQNLGQGPELLIRYENEEAVDDSQLPKDRFSAERLKGVDSTLKIQPAELGDSAVYLCASSLGRNNEQYFGPGTRLTVT.